This T cell receptor beta chain was documented in a study of PD-L1 blockade in urothelial cancer. Study in general: Male patients with bladder-origin urothelial cancer numbered about nine tenths of the roughly 29.

Trimming cost V 3 bases and J 4 bases; bases outside gene matches: 14. Per germline, CDR1 SGHNT and CDR2 YYREEE (reference sequence). The CDR3 is made up of 18 amino acids. Study-wide points: More expansion of tumor-associated blood clones, seen at 3 weeks, marked durable-benefit patients.

This clone has a single count. The antigen remains undetermined. Sequencing was performed with immunoSEQ multiplex PCR; in TCRdb, only in-frame clones are kept and a portion is missing. The table lists tens of thousands of clones, about 90% of them singletons, with roughly 3.1% in the top ten. The V call is TRBV5-4, the J call TRBJ1-1; 11 bases are a match to TRBD1. This clonotype originated in a man aged 45-60 years with urothelial cancer. Sample: PBMCs, taken around atezolizumab (anti-PD-L1) treatment. CDR3 protein: CASSSGQGVARWSTEAFF. CDR3 nucleotide sequence: TGTGCCAGCAGCTCGGGACAGGGGGTAGCGCGGTGGAGCACTGAAGCTTTCTTT.